This T cell receptor (beta chain) was found in a study of response to subunit inactivated influenza vaccine. The study, taken as a whole, reports: Researchers suggested that each seasonal influenza vaccination recruits few new T cells.

TCRdb recomputed calls from the RT-PCR reads with MiXCR, one row per CDR3 protein. There are some 500,000 distinct CDR3 sequences in the sample; about 17% occur only once, and less than 4% lies in the top ten. This clonotype was recorded at least ten times. The antigen is unknown. Trimming stripped 6 bases from V and 0 bases from J, with 10 bases between. Germline V gene sequence: CDR1 SGHTA, CDR2 FQGNSA. The CDR3 contains 14 residues. V usage is TRBV7-2 and J usage is TRBJ2-3; a possible D gene is TRBD2 (6 bases). The TCR sequence derives from a man aged 45 to 75 who received an inactivated influenza vaccine. The sample in question was CD4+ T cells sorted from PBMCs, obtained around 25 months after vaccination. DNA for the CDR3: TGTGCCAGCAGTGGACTAATTAGCACAGATACGCAGTATTTT. Translated, it gives CASSGLISTDTQYF.